This T cell receptor beta chain stems from a study of T cells in Graves' hyperthyroidism and ophthalmopathy. Looking at the study overall: Peripheral blood was drawn at first diagnosis, prior to all treatment. Overall study findings and caveats: Stable hyperthyroidism was told apart from ophthalmopathy by a model built on 13 V-J features.

From RNA transcripts, TCR beta CDR3 regions were amplified. An initial round of RT-PCR targeting the TCR CDR3 relied on the HTBI primer set. TCRdb re-analysed the multiplex PCR reads in MiXCR, keeping a single row per CDR3 protein. The profile shows some 720,000 distinct CDR3 sequences, 15% to 20% of them singletons. Regarding this clonotype: Its antigen remains unidentified.

This CDR3 spans 15 amino acids. Trimming took off 10 bases at V and 4 bases at J, with 22 bases between the two ends. The V gene's germline CDR1 is MNHNS and CDR2 SASEGT. What was sequenced was blood. The rearrangement links TRBV6-1 to TRBJ1-2, with D perhaps TRBD1 (5 bases). The receptor was derived from a man in his late teens or twenties with Graves' hyperthyroidism. The CDR3 DNA reads TGTGCCACCCAAAGGAGCGCTTCAGGGACCTATGGCTACACCTTC. Its protein is CATQRSASGTYGYTF.